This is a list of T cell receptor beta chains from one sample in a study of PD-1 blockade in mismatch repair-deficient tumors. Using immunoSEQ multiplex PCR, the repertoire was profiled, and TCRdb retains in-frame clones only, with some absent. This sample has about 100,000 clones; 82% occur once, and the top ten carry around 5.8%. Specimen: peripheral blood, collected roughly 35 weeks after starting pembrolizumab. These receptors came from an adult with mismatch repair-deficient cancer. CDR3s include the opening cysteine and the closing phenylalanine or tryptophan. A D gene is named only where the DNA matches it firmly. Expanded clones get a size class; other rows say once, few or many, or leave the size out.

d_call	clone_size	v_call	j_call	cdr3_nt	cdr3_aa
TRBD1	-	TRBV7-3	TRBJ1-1	TGTGCCAGCAGCCAGAACACCGTTAGGACAGGTGAAGCTTTCTTT	CASSQNTVRTGEAFF
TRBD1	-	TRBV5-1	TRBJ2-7	TGCGCCAGTCGGGACAGCTCCTACGAGCAGTACTTC	CASRDSSYEQYF
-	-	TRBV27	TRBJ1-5	TGTGCCAGCAGTTTAATGGGTAGGAGCAATCAGCCCCAGCATTTT	CASSLMGRSNQPQHF
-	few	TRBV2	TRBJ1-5	TGTGCCAGCAGTGACCGGGGGAGCAATCAGCCCCAGCATTTT	CASSDRGSNQPQHF
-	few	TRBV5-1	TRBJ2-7	TGCGCCAGCAATGACCAGGGGATCGAGCAGTACTTC	CASNDQGIEQYF
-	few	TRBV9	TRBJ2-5	TGTGCCAGCAGCGAGGGACTTGGGACCCAGTACTTC	CASSEGLGTQYF
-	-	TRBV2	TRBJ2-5	TGTGCCAGCAGGGGGGCGGGATTAGCAGAGACCCAGTACTTC	CASRGAGLAETQYF
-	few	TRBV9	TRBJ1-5	TGTGCCAGCAGCGTATTAGAGCCCCAGCATTTT	CASSVLEPQHF
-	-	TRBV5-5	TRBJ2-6	TGTGCCAGCAGCTCCCAAGGTATCCTGACTTTC	CASSSQGILTF
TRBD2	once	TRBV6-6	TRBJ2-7	TGTGCCAGCAGCCGAAGCGGGACTTACGAGCAGTACTTC	CASSRSGTYEQYF
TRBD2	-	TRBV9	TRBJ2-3	TGTGCCAGCAGCGTAGGGGGGAGGGGCACAGATACGCAGTATTTT	CASSVGGRGTDTQYF
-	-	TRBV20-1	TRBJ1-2	TGCAGTGCTATACGGGTCACTGGCTACACCTTC	CSAIRVTGYTF
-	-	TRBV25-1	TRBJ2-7	TGTGCCAGCAGTGGCCCTGACACAGGGCAGTACTTC	CASSGPDTGQYF
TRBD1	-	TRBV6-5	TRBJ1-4	TGTGCCAGTAAGCCGGGACAGTATAATGAAAAACTGTTTTTT	CASKPGQYNEKLFF
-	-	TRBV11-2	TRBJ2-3	TGTGCCAGCAGCCAGGTTCGCTTCACAGATACGCAGTATTTT	CASSQVRFTDTQYF
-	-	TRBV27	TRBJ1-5	TGTGCCAGCAGTTCTGGAAGTAAGGTGTCGCCCCAGCATTTT	CASSSGSKVSPQHF
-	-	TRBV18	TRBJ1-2	TGTGCCAGCTCACAGGACCCGGGTTCTTATGGCTACACCTTC	CASSQDPGSYGYTF
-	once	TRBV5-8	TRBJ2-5	TGTGCCAGCAGCTTGGAAGGGTTGGGGGAGACCCAGTACTTC	CASSLEGLGETQYF
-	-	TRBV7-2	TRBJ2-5	TGTGCCAGCAGTCCTAAGAGCGCCGAGACCCAGTACTTC	CASSPKSAETQYF
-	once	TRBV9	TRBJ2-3	TGTGCCAGCAGCGCGCCAGGAGTTAGCACAGATACGCAGTATTTT	CASSAPGVSTDTQYF
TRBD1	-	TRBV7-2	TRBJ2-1	TGTGCCAGCAGCTTTTCAGGATCCACAGGGGGGTACAATGAGCAGTTCTTC	CASSFSGSTGGYNEQFF
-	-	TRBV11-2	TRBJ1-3	TGTGCCAGCAGCTTCCAGGCCGCCTCTGGAAACACCATATATTTT	CASSFQAASGNTIYF
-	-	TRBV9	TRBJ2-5	TGTGCCAGCAGCGTAGGCAGCGTCCAAGAGACCCAGTACTTC	CASSVGSVQETQYF
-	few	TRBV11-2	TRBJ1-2	TGTGCCAGCAGACCCGGGAGAGGCAGGCGGAGAGGCTATGGCTACACCTTC	CASRPGRGRRRGYGYTF
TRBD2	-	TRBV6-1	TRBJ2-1	TGTGCCACCCGGACTAGCGGAACCTACAATGAGCAGTTCTTC	CATRTSGTYNEQFF
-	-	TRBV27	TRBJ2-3	TGTGCCAGCAGTCTCACTTATTGGGGTGGAGCCACAGATACGCAGTATTTT	CASSLTYWGGATDTQYF
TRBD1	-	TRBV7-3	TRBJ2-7	TGTGCCAGCAGCTATTCGGGACAGAGCTACGAGCAGTACTTC	CASSYSGQSYEQYF
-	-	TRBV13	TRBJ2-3	TGTGCCAGCAGCCCCCGGCTAGCGCCCAGCACAGATACGCAGTATTTT	CASSPRLAPSTDTQYF
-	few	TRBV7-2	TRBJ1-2	TGTGCCAGCAGTTTGGACCGTCCGGGCTACACCTTC	CASSLDRPGYTF
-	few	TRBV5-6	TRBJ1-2	TGTGCCAGCAGCCCGGGGACGCCTAACTATGGCTACACCTTC	CASSPGTPNYGYTF
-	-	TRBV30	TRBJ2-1	TGTGCCTGGAGTGTACGGCTAGACAATGAGCAGTTCTTC	CAWSVRLDNEQFF